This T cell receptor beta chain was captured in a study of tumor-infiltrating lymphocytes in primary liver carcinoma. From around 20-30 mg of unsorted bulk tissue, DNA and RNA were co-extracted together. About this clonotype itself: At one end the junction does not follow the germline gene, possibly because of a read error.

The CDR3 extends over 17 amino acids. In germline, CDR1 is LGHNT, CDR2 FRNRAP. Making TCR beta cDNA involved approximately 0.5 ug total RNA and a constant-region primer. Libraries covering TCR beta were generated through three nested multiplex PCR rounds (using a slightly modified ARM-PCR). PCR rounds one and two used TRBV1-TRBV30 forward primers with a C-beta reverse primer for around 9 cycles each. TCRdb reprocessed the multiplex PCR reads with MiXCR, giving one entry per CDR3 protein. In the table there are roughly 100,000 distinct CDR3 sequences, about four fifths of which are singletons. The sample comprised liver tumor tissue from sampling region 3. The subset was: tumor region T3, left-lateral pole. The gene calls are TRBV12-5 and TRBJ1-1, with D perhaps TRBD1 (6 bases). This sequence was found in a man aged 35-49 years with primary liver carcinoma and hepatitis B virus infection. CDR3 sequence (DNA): TGTACTAGTGGTTTCCCTAGAAACCGGGACAAAGACACTGAAGCTTTCTTT. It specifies CTSGFPRNRDKDTEAFF.